This note documents a single T cell receptor beta chain sequence. No cognate antigen has been identified for it. This specimen comes from a study of cytomegalovirus exposure and HLA in healthy donors (dated by TCRdb to the late 2010s). For the study in its entirety: An earlier analysis of roughly 570 of the donors reported under 300 Gb of sequence data and 117 million unique TCR beta sequences obtained from around 170 million T cells. Roughly 300 gigabases of sequencing data and roughly 80 million unique TCR sequences made up an early release that covered several hundred HLA-typed donors. Of the roughly 390 genotyped donors, over 70% fell in the genetic ancestry cluster associated with self-reported Caucasian donors. The study was designed to test whether signatures of past pathogen exposure could be identified by cataloging public T cell receptors. The T cell repertoires of around 670 subjects were profiled by immunosequencing and related to cytomegalovirus serostatus. In addition to the first cohort of roughly 700 subjects, a separate validation cohort of around 110 different subjects was used. To predict cytomegalovirus infection status, the study brought together high-throughput TCR immunosequencing, statistical association of individual TCRs with disease status, and machine learning. In a later analysis, previously published TCR beta repertoires from roughly 710 donors were re-analyzed and high-resolution HLA genotyping was added so that TCR occurrence patterns could be studied. Rather than using new phenotypic data, the later analysis identified candidate immune exposures from TCR beta sequences and from how often those sequences occurred across donors. To decide whether each TCR beta V gene segment behaved as functional or pseudogenic, an earlier analysis of over 500 of the donors relied on high-throughput TCR beta sequencing. Donor age, sex, ethnicity and CMV serostatus were compiled alongside the repertoire data. Genome-wide SNP genotypes for about three fifths of the 666 donors were used in a later genetic analysis, which treated that subset as a discovery cohort. Every repertoire in the discovery cohort had been generated on one and the same sequencing platform. HLA typing covered class I and class II loci at four-digit resolution. Typing coverage differed by locus: A, B, C, DRB1 and DQB1 were typed in roughly 620-630 donors, DQA1 in approximately 520, DPA1 in nearly 610, and DPB1 in around 490. Because of strong linkage in the cohort, roughly five DR-DQ haplotypes were treated as single units for association and clustering. Among 398 genotyped donors of the cohort, an average of about 240,000 unique TCR beta nucleotide sequences were sequenced per donor, about a sixth of them non-productive.

Study-wide conclusions, independent of this receptor: The study listed around 160 TCR beta chains as associated with cytomegalovirus. Presence/absence analyses assumed roughly uniform sequencing depth across donors, an assumption that may not hold. At a false discovery rate of 0.05, a later analysis linked some 18,000 TCR beta sequences to specific HLA alleles. When HLA alleles, especially DR and DQ, strongly co-occurred, attributing TCR associations to individual alleles was difficult. Because the 87-base-pair reads could not distinguish some IMGT-functional V segments, including TRBV6-2 and TRBV6-3, those segments were excluded. Linkage disequilibrium might explain the correlated functional status among segregating V segments, but an unknown experimental factor could not be ruled out. The cohort was sequenced for TCR beta chains only, and without alpha or paired-chain data the features that could be detected were limited. An association between a missense DCLRE1C variant and V-gene and J-gene trimming of TCR beta chains was found in a later genetic analysis and replicated in an independent cohort. The only immune exposure information available for the cohort was CMV serostatus. The authors suggested that the approach could potentially be generalized to other disease states and immunological phenotypes. A further reported finding was that TCR beta sequences accurately predicted the HLA-A and HLA-B alleles for most subjects in the first cohort. Compared with the 666-donor mean, donors in an Asian-associated ancestry cluster had fewer N-insertions in productive TCRs, according to a later genetic analysis. Three of the identified cytomegalovirus-associated TCR beta chains were confirmed in vitro to be specific for cytomegalovirus antigens. The classifier was reported to diagnose cytomegalovirus status with high specificity and sensitivity in both the original cohort and the validation cohort. Across donors, most TCR sequences were observed very rarely, whereas some public TCRs were present in many individuals. In a later analysis, HLA-associated TCR beta chains were found to be more clonally expanded and to have lower generation probabilities than equally common non-associated chains. A cluster of highly shared sequence variants was judged likely to be a technical artifact of the sequencing pipeline. Most CMV-associated TCR beta chains appeared to be HLA-restricted in a later analysis, and the HLA associations seemed to be driven largely by CMV exposure. A later analysis reported that several top co-occurrence clusters appeared linked to parvovirus B19, influenza, CMV and Epstein-Barr virus. In a later analysis, the rate of TCR association differed among HLA loci, with DRB1 alleles having the most associated TCRs and HLA-C alleles having the fewest. Because some donors lacked HLA typing at each locus, the association tests relied only on the typed subset. The earlier analysis of 450 to 700 of the donors excluded about 16 rarely observed V segments, including chromosome 9 orphons, because counts were too low. An earlier analysis of approximately 540 of the donors showed that most TCR beta V segments appeared in productive rearrangements either about 87% or about 30% of the time, which broadly matched IMGT annotations.

Library preparation employed the immunoSEQ multiplex PCR assay. A mixture of 60 forward primers for TCR Vbeta segments and 13 reverse primers for TCR Jbeta segments was used in the multiplex PCR. The CDR3 region of rearranged TCR beta genes was amplified from genomic DNA with a multiplex PCR assay. On the Illumina HiSeq System, the amplified TCR beta libraries were sequenced as 87-base-pair reads. The study's processing was this. In a later analysis, tens of millions of unique TCR beta chains were counted across the 500 to 850 repertoires, and roughly 10 million of these chains were shared by at least two donors. Raw reads were error-corrected and collapsed into unique sequences by a nearest-neighbor algorithm in which closely related sequences were merged to remove PCR and sequencing errors. V, D and J gene segments were assigned by aligning CDR3 sequences to IMGT reference sequences. Each retained sequence needed at least a six-nucleotide match to both a V gene segment and a J gene segment. A rearrangement was called productive if the CDR3 had no stop codons and remained in frame with V and J, and every other rearrangement was called non-productive. Following IMGT convention, CDR3 was defined as the stretch from the second conserved V-encoded cysteine to the conserved J-encoded phenylalanine. Sequences without an unambiguous match to a single V gene segment were excluded from the earlier analysis of approximately 600 of the donors. In an earlier analysis of a few hundred of the donors, a V segment was called functional when productive rearrangements were above 56.7%, and segregating when the standard deviation between donors exceeded 5%. A statistical classification framework was built for diagnosing cytomegalovirus status from the catalog of TCR beta chain sequences. V and J gene assignment, in a later analysis, came from comparing TCR nucleotide sequences with IMGT/GENE-DB human TR gene sequences. The TCRdist pipeline was used in a later analysis to assign CDR3 sequences and most-parsimonious VDJ recombination scenarios. In a later analysis, each TCR beta chain was defined by its CDR3 amino acid sequence together with its V-gene family, and reads without a unique V-gene family were excluded. As a way to deal with suspected cross-contamination and a sequencing artifact, a later analysis dropped 450 to 600 nucleotide sequences that were highly shared and had low generation probability. In a later analysis, a clonal expansion index was calculated for each public chain from normalized within-repertoire ranks of inferred template counts. In a later analysis, generation probabilities were computed using a VDJ recombination model fitted to out-of-frame rearrangements, and the results were checked against IGoR. Hypergeometric tests were used in a later analysis to score TCR-TCR, TCR-HLA and TCR-CMV co-occurrence, with a repertoire-size bias correction applied to the TCR pairs. A later analysis estimated false discovery rates by permuting HLA or CMV assignments 20 times. A later analysis grouped co-occurring TCRs with DBSCAN, adding TCRdist sequence similarity when clustering within HLA-allele-positive subsets. Repertoires with fewer than 30,000 or more than 120,000 public chains were left out of co-occurrence clustering, as were five repertoires with anomalous nucleotide sharing. Not all clones reach the TCRdb copy of this immuneACCESS table, which keeps in-frame sequences only. Checked studies attribute under half of the gap to unresolved V genes and leave the rest unexplained. D and trimming were read from the DNA, whereas the V and J calls and clone size are those reported in that table. The sample's own table lists some 160,000 clones. The top ten constitute roughly 2% of the sample.

The CDR1 and CDR2 encoded by the germline V gene are MNHNS and SASEGT. For this chain, trimming is 4 bases at the V end and 2 bases at the J end, and the number of junction bases without a gene match is 7. From its cysteine to its phenylalanine, the CDR3 spans 16 amino acids. Left in the record is the CDR3 DNA by itself, 48 bases read in frame from the first base. The cohort comprised some 700 healthy bone marrow donors. At the time of sampling, all cohort members were nominally healthy, though unrecorded immune exposures were likely present. The donor was CMV seronegative and belonged to the group of 350 to 400 seronegative cohort members. Each donor provided a peripheral blood sample, and peripheral blood mononuclear cells were used for TCR beta sequencing. Genomic DNA extraction from the blood cell samples was performed with the Qiagen DNeasy Blood Extraction Kit.

The sample was PBMCs. The sequence links TRBV6-1 to TRBJ1-3; 8 bases in the middle match TRBD1. The sequence was collected from a man aged 25 to 40 in good health and CMV-seronegative. The sequence in DNA is TGTGCCAGCAGTGCCGGACAGGGATCCACTGGAAACACCATATATTTT. Its protein product is CASSAGQGSTGNTIYF.